The 12 T cell receptor beta chains below were found in one sample sequenced in a study of vaccination effects on CD4 cells after COVID-19 (dated 2022 in TCRdb). The library was built by means of the immunoSEQ multiplex PCR assay. This immuneACCESS table, as held by TCRdb, lists in-frame sequences with V and J called but not all clones. Of the missing ones, under half trace to an unresolved V gene in checked studies; the others have no known cause. Here the sample has under 55,000 clones; approximately 70% occur a single time. Of the sample, about 7% falls within the top ten clones. After around eleven days of culture, CD4+ T cells were isolated with the EasySep CD4+ T cell isolation kit. Each participant got two doses of an mRNA SARS-CoV-2 vaccine, either BNT162b2 or mRNA-1273. The antigens these receptors bind are not known. Sequenced material: CD4+ T cells from PBMCs cultured without peptide, taken after COVID-19 vaccination. The receptor source for this set is a human donor who received a COVID-19 vaccine.

The chain joins TRBV5-1 to TRBJ1-4, with TRBD1 matching over 8 bases. The V gene's germline CDR1 is SGHRS and CDR2 YFSETQ. This CDR3 is 15 amino acids long. V shed 4 bases and J 0 bases; nucleotides not matched to a gene: 2. The CDR3 DNA follows: TGCGCCAGCAGCGAGACAGGGGCAACTAATGAAAAACTGTTTTTT. It is translated as CASSETGATNEKLFF.

This clone was counted only a few times. This chain joins TRBV6-5 and TRBJ1-1; D is undetermined. Trimming left V 6 bases short and J 8 bases short, with 13 bases between. Germline-derived CDR1 and CDR2 are MNHEY and SVGAGI. This CDR3 contains 12 residues. CDR3 loop: CASSPHRQEAFF. Here the CDR3 DNA reads TGTGCCAGCAGCCCCCACCGGCAGGAAGCTTTCTTT.

The V gene is TRBV5-1, the J gene TRBJ1-4, with no clear D. The CDR3 sequence is 18 residues long. Germline V lookup: CDR1 SGHRS, CDR2 YFSETQ. V dropped 6 bases and J dropped 5 bases, with 26 bases sitting between them. CDR3 coding DNA: TGCGCCAGCAAGTGGTCGGGCAGCGAAGTCCACCGAAATGAAAAACTGTTTTTT. Its protein is CASKWSGSEVHRNEKLFF. The full variable domain, its missing parts supplied by reference TRBV5-1 and TRBJ1-4, is KAGVTQTPRYLIKTRGQQVTLSCSPISGHRSVSWYQQTPGQGLQFLFEYFSETQRNKGNFPGRFSGRQFSNSRSEMNVSTLELGDSALYLCASKWSGSEVHRNEKLFFGSGTQLSVL.

This chain uses TRBV24-1 with TRBJ2-1; D not resolved. The CDR3 covers 13 residues. The V end was cut by 4 bases, the J end by 9 bases, with 12 bases between. From germline, CDR1 is KGHDR and CDR2 SFDVKD. The CDR3 spells CATSDPPGGEQFF. In DNA, the CDR3 is TGTGCCACCAGTGACCCCCCGGGTGGTGAGCAGTTCTTC.

CDR3 nucleotide sequence: TGTGCCAGTAGTATAAGGAATTCACCCCTCCACTTT. It is translated as CASSIRNSPLHF. The chain joins TRBV19 to TRBJ1-6; D gene unclear. V lost 2 bases to trimming and J lost 7 bases, with 3 bases between them. CDR1 LNHDA and CDR2 SQIVND come from the germline V gene (reference sequence). The CDR3 covers 12 residues.

CDR3 bases: TGTGCCAGCAGCCAGAGGCCCGGGGGGGTTGCCTACAATGAGCAGTTCTTC. It yields the protein CASSQRPGGVAYNEQFF. The chain joins TRBV3-1 (or the pseudogene TRBV3-2) to TRBJ2-1; the match to TRBD2 covers 8 bases. The CDR3 contains 17 residues. The V gene's germline CDR1 is LGHDT and CDR2 YNNKEL (reference sequence). Trimming cost V 3 bases and J 2 bases; bases outside gene matches: 9.

The chain recombines TRBV5-4 with TRBJ1-4; 9 nucleotides align to TRBD1. The germline gives CDR1 SGHNT, CDR2 YYREEE (reference sequence). V was pared by 2 bases and J by 8 bases, with 4 bases of the junction left unmatched. The CDR3 has 14 residues. The CDR3 reads CASSLQGAGEKLFF. The DNA of the CDR3 is TGTGCCAGCAGCTTACAGGGGGCAGGGGAAAAACTGTTTTTT.

This chain connects TRBV6-2 or TRBV6-3 to TRBJ2-1, with D possibly TRBD2 on 6 matching bases. The germline gives CDR1 MNHEY, CDR2 SVGEGT. CDR3 length: 16 amino acids. The V end lost 6 bases, the J end lost 2 bases, and 17 bases lay between the germline ends. CDR3 protein: CASSTIGTGAYNEQFF. CDR3 coding DNA: TGTGCCAGCAGCACAATCGGGACGGGGGCCTACAATGAGCAGTTCTTC.

This chain links TRBV28 with TRBJ2-3; 9 nucleotides agree with TRBD1. Losses at the gene ends were 4 bases for V and 2 bases for J; bases not matched to a gene: 7. The CDR3 sequence is 16 residues long. CDR1 and CDR2 from the germline V gene are MDHEN and SYDVKM. CDR3 sequence: CASSSTGTGFTDTQYF. As DNA, the CDR3 is TGTGCCAGCAGTTCGACCGGGACAGGGTTCACAGATACGCAGTATTTT. The entire variable domain, with the rest obtained from reference TRBV28 and TRBJ2-3, is as follows: DVKVTQSSRYLVKRTGEKVFLECVQDMDHENMFWYRQDPGLGLRLIYFSYDVKMKEKGDIPEGYSVSREKKERFSLILESASTNQTSMYLCASSSTGTGFTDTQYFGPGTRLTVL.

The chain is built from TRBV6-1 and TRBJ1-2; TRBD1 aligns across 7 bases. The germline CDR1 and CDR2 sequences are MNHNS and SASEGT. J lost 4 bases, V lost 1 base, and 3 bases had no gene match. This CDR3 has 14 residues. DNA for the CDR3: TGTGCCAGCAGTGAAGGCAGGGGGATCTATGGCTACACCTTC. This encodes CASSEGRGIYGYTF.

The V gene is TRBV25-1, the J gene TRBJ2-2, with TRBD2 identical over 11 bases. After removal of 4 bases from V and 5 bases from J, the junction contained 12 bases not matched to a gene. The CDR3 has 18 amino acids. Germline values: CDR1 MGHDK, CDR2 SYGVNS. The CDR3: CASSAQFLAGGGTGELFF. Written as DNA, the CDR3 is TGTGCCAGCAGTGCTCAATTTCTAGCGGGAGGCGGTACCGGGGAGCTGTTTTTT.

V gene TRBV5-1 combines with J gene TRBJ2-5; no definite D call. Germline values: CDR1 SGHRS, CDR2 YFSETQ. Trimming pared 0 bases from V and 5 bases from J, leaving 8 bases between. This CDR3 spans 13 amino acids. The CDR3, as DNA: TGCGCCAGCAGCTTGGATGGATACGAGACCCAGTACTTC. Its translation: CASSLDGYETQYF.